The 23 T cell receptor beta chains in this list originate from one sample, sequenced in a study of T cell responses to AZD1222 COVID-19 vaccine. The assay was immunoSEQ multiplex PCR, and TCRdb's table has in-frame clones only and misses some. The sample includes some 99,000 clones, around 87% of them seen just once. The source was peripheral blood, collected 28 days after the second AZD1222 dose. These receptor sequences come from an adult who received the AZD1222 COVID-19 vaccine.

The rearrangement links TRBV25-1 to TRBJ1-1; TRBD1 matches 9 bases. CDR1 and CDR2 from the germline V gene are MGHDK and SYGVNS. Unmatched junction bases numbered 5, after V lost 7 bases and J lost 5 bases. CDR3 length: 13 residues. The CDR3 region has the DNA TGTGCCAGCACCAGACAGGGGGGGACTGAAGCTTTCTTT. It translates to CASTRQGGTEAFF.

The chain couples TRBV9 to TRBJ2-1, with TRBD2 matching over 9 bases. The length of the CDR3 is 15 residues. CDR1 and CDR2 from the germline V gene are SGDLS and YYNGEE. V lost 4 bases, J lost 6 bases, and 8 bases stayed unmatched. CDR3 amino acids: CASSPGTSPSNEQFF. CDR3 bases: TGTGCCAGCAGCCCCGGGACTAGCCCGTCCAATGAGCAGTTCTTC.

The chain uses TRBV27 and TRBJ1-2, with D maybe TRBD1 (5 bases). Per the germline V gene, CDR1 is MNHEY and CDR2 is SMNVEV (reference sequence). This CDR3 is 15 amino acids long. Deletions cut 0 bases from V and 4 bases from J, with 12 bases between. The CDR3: CASSLSSQGGYGYTF. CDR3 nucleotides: TGTGCCAGCAGTTTATCCTCTCAGGGAGGCTATGGCTACACCTTC.

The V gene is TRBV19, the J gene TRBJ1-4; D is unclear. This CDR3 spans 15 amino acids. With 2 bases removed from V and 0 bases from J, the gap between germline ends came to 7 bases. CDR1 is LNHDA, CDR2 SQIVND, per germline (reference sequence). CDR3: CASSIITSTNEKLFF. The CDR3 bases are TGTGCCAGTAGTATAATCACCTCAACTAATGAAAAACTGTTTTTT. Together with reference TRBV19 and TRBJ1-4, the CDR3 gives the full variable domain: DGGITQSPKYLFRKEGQNVTLSCEQNLNHDAMYWYRQDPGQGLRLIYYSQIVNDFQKGDIAEGYSVSREKKESFPLTVTSAQKNPTAFYLCASSIITSTNEKLFFGSGTQLSVL.

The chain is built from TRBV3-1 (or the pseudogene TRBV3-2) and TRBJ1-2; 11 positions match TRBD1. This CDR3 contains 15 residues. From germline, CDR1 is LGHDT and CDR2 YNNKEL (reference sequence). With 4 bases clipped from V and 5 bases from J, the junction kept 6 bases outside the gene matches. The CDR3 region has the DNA TGTGCCAGCAGCCTCGGGACAGGGGGTCGGTATGGCTACACCTTC. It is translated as CASSLGTGGRYGYTF.

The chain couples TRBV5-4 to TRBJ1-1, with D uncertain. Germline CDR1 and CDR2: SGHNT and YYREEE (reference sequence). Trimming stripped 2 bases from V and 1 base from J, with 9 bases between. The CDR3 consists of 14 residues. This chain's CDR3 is CASSFMGSNTEAFF. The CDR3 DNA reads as TGTGCCAGCAGCTTTATGGGTTCGAACACTGAAGCTTTCTTT. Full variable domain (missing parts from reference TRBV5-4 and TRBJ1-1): ETGVTQSPTHLIKTRGQQVTLRCSSQSGHNTVSWYQQALGQGPQFIFQYYREEENGRGNFPPRFSGLQFPNYSSELNVNALELDDSALYLCASSFMGSNTEAFFGQGTRLTVV.

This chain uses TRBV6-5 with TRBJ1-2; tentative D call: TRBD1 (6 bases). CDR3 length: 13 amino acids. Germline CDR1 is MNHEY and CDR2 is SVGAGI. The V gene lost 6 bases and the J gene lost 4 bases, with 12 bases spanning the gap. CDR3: CASSPGAGYGYTF. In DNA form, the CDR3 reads TGTGCCAGCAGCCCAGGGGCTGGCTATGGCTACACCTTC.

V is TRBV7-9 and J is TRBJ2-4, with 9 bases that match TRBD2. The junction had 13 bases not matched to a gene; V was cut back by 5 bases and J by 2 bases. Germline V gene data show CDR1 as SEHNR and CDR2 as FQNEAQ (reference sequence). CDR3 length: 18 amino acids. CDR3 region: CASSNHSTSGRPKNIQYF. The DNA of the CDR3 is TGTGCCAGCAGCAACCACTCCACTAGCGGGCGGCCCAAAAACATTCAGTACTTC. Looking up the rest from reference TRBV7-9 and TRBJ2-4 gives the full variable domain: DTGVSQNPRHKITKRGQNVTFRCDPISEHNRLYWYRQTLGQGPEFLTYFQNEAQLEKSRLLSDRFSAERPKGSFSTLEIQRTEQGDSAMYLCASSNHSTSGRPKNIQYFGAGTRLSVL.

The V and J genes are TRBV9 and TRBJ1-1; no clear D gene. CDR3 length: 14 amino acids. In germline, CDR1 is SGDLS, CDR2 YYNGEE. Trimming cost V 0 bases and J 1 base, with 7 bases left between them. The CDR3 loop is CASSVAQSNTEAFF. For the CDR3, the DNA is TGTGCCAGCAGCGTAGCCCAGTCGAACACTGAAGCTTTCTTT.

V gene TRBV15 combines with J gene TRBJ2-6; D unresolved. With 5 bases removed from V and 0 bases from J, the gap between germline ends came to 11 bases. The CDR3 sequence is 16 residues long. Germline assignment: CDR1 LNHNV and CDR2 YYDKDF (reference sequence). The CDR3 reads CATSDKSSSGANVLTF. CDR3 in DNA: TGTGCCACCAGCGATAAGTCCAGCTCTGGGGCCAACGTCCTGACTTTC.

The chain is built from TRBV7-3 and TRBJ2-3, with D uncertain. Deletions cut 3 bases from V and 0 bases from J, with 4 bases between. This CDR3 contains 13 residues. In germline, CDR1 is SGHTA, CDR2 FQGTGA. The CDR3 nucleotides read TGTGCCAGCAGCTTGAGTAGCACAGATACGCAGTATTTT. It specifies CASSLSSTDTQYF.

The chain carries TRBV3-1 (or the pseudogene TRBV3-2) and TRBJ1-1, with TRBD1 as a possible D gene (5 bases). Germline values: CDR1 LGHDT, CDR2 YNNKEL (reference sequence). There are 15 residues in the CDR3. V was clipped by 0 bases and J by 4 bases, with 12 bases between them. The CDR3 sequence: CASSQDQGRSTEAFF. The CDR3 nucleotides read TGTGCCAGCAGCCAAGATCAGGGTCGGAGCACTGAAGCTTTCTTT.

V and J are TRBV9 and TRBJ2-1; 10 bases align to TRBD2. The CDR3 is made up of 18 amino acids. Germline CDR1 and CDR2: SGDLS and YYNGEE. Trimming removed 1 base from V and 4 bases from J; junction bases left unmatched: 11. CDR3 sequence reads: CASSVSALAGDRYNEQFF. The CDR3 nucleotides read TGTGCCAGCAGCGTAAGTGCGCTAGCGGGGGATCGGTACAATGAGCAGTTCTTC.

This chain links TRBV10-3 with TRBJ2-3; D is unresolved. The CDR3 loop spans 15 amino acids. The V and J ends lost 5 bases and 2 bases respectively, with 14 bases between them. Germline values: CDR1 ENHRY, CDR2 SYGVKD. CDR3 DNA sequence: TGTGCCATCAGTAAAGACTTAGCCAACACAGATACGCAGTATTTT. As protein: CAISKDLANTDTQYF.

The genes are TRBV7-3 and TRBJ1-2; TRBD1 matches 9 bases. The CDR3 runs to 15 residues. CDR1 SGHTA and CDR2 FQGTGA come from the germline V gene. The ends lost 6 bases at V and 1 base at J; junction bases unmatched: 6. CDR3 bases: TGTGCCAGCAGATCCACAGGGGGCAGTAACTATGGCTACACCTTC. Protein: CASRSTGGSNYGYTF.

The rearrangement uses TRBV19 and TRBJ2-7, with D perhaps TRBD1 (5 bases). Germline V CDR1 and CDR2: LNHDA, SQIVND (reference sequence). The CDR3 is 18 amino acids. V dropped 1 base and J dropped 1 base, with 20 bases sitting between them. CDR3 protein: CASSIALPDRDSSYEQYF. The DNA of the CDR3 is TGTGCCAGTAGTATAGCCTTACCCGACAGAGATTCGTCCTACGAGCAGTACTTC.

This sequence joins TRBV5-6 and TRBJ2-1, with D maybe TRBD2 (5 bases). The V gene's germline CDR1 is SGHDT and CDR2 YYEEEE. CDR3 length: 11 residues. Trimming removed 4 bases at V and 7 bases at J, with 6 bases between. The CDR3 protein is CASSRENEQFF. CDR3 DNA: TGTGCCAGCAGCCGGGAAAATGAGCAGTTCTTC.

The CDR3 region has the DNA TGTGCCAGCAGCCCCGGGACAGCCTACGAGCAGTACTTC. This gives the protein CASSPGTAYEQYF. The chain links TRBV11-1 to TRBJ2-7, with 7 positions matching TRBD1. CDR3 length equals 13 residues. From germline, CDR1 is SGHAT and CDR2 FQDESV (reference sequence). Unmatched junction bases numbered 3, after V lost 5 bases and J lost 2 bases.

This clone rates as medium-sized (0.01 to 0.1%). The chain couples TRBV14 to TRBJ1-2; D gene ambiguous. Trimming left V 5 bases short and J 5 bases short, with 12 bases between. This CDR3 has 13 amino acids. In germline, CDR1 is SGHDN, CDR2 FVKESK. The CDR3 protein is CASSGLGGYGYTF. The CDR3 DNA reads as TGTGCCAGCAGCGGCTTGGGTGGGTATGGCTACACCTTC.

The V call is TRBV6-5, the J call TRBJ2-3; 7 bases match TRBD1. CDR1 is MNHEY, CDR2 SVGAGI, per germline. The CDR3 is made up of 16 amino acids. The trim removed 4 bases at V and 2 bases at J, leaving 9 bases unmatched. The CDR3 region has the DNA TGTGCCAGCAGTTCGCGGACAGGCCCCCTCACAGATACGCAGTATTTT. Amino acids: CASSSRTGPLTDTQYF.

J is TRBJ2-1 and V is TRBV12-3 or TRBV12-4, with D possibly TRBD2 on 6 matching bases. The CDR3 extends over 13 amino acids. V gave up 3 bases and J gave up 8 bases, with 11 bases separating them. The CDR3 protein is CASSFRLGDEQFF. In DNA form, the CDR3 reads TGTGCCAGCAGTTTTCGACTAGGGGATGAGCAGTTCTTC.

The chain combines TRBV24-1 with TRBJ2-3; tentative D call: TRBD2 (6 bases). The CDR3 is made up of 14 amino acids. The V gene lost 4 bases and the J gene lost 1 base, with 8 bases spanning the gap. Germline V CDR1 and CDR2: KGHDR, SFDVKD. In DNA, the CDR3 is TGTGCCACCAGTGAAACGGGAGGCACAGATACGCAGTATTTT. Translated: CATSETGGTDTQYF.

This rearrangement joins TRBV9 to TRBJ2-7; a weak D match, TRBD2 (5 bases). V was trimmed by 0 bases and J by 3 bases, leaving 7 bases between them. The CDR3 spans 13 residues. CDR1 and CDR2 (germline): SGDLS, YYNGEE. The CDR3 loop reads CASSVVEGYEQYF. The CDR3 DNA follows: TGTGCCAGCAGCGTAGTTGAGGGCTACGAGCAGTACTTC.